The 15 T cell receptor beta chains given below trace back to one sample, sequenced in a study of blood T cell repertoires in COVID-19. Repertoires were generated with immunoSEQ multiplex PCR, while TCRdb's copy carries only in-frame clones and drops some. Here the sample spans some 25,000 clones, about four fifths being singletons. The specimen was peripheral blood. The receptors were gathered from a human donor in a cohort sampled during active COVID-19.

The rearrangement joins TRBV28 to TRBJ2-2; 10 nucleotides align to TRBD2. With 7 bases clipped from V and 6 bases from J, the junction kept 8 bases outside the gene matches. There are 15 residues in the CDR3. Germline assignment: CDR1 MDHEN and CDR2 SYDVKM. The CDR3 region has the DNA TGTGCCAGCACCCCCCTAGCGGGAGAAGCCGGGGAGCTGTTTTTT. Translating it yields CASTPLAGEAGELFF. The whole variable domain, filled in from reference TRBV28 and TRBJ2-2, reads DVKVTQSSRYLVKRTGEKVFLECVQDMDHENMFWYRQDPGLGLRLIYFSYDVKMKEKGDIPEGYSVSREKKERFSLILESASTNQTSMYLCASTPLAGEAGELFFGEGSRLTVL.

In its sample, this clone was seen once. The CDR3 DNA follows: TGTGCCAGTAGCCGCATGACAGGGGCCCTCGGGTCCAATCAGCCCCAGCATTTT. Translating it yields CASSRMTGALGSNQPQHF. The chain joins TRBV19 to TRBJ1-5; TRBD1 aligns across 8 bases. CDR3 length: 18 residues. Germline V gene sequence: CDR1 LNHDA, CDR2 SQIVND (reference sequence). V gave up 6 bases and J gave up 3 bases; unmatched junction bases: 16.

This clone appeared once. The chain has TRBV29-1 and TRBJ2-7; tentative D call: TRBD2 (5 bases). Germline V gene data show CDR1 as SQVTM and CDR2 as ANQGSEA. Trimming removed 6 bases from V and 5 bases from J, with 11 bases in between. The CDR3 contains 11 residues. This chain's CDR3 is CSVGEEDEQYF. The CDR3 region has the DNA TGCAGCGTGGGTGAGGAGGACGAGCAGTACTTC.

The chain uses TRBV12-5 and TRBJ2-5; tentative D call: TRBD2 (6 bases). Trimming stripped 1 base from V and 1 base from J, with 7 bases between. Germline V gene sequence: CDR1 LGHNT, CDR2 FRNRAP. This CDR3 contains 14 residues. The CDR3 reads CASGLGGVQETQYF. The CDR3 coding sequence is TGTGCTAGTGGTTTGGGGGGGGTCCAAGAGACCCAGTACTTC.

This clone was seen a single time. The chain recombines TRBV6-5 with TRBJ2-1; D not certain. This CDR3 region has 15 residues. Germline CDR1 is MNHEY and CDR2 is SVGAGI. The V end was cut by 0 bases, the J end by 3 bases, with 9 bases between. In nucleotides, the CDR3 is TGTGCCAGCAGTTACTCTCGCGGATTCTACAATGAGCAGTTCTTC. Translated, it gives CASSYSRGFYNEQFF.

This clone was picked up a small number of times. The chain links TRBV5-8 to TRBJ1-5; 7 bases align to TRBD1. CDR3 length: 15 amino acids. After removal of 9 bases from V and 6 bases from J, the junction contained 15 bases not matched to a gene. The germline gives CDR1 SGHTS, CDR2 YDEGEE. This CDR3 reads CATNLVTGSAQPQHF. CDR3 nucleotide sequence: TGTGCCACAAACCTAGTGACAGGGTCGGCTCAGCCCCAGCATTTT.

The gene calls are TRBV7-2 and TRBJ2-5; a weak D match, TRBD2 (6 bases). Germline CDR1 and CDR2: SGHTA and FQGNSA. The CDR3 is made up of 14 amino acids. V lost 5 bases and J 5 bases, leaving 15 bases between the germline ends. The CDR3 here is CASSPRAGLETQYF. The CDR3, as DNA: TGTGCCAGCAGCCCGAGGGCGGGGTTGGAGACCCAGTACTTC.

V gene TRBV27 combines with J gene TRBJ2-7, with D perhaps matching TRBD2 (6 bases). Between the trimmed V and J ends, which lost 0 bases and 3 bases, there was a span of 18 bases. Looked up from germline, CDR1 is MNHEY and CDR2 is SMNVEV (reference sequence). The CDR3 is 17 amino acids. The CDR3 region is CASSLSPRTGVRYEQYF. The CDR3 DNA is TGTGCCAGCAGTTTATCTCCACGGACGGGGGTACGCTACGAGCAGTACTTC.

The rearrangement links TRBV11-3 to TRBJ2-3, with 11 bases that match TRBD2. The CDR3 totals 16 residues. Per germline, CDR1 SGHNT and CDR2 YENEEA. V was clipped by 5 bases and J by 4 bases; unmatched bases: 8. DNA for the CDR3: TGTGCCAGCAGCAAACGGACTAGCGGGTTGTCAGATACGCAGTATTTT. Amino acid sequence: CASSKRTSGLSDTQYF.

This rearrangement joins TRBV19 to TRBJ2-1; D is ambiguous. From germline, CDR1 is LNHDA and CDR2 SQIVND (reference sequence). CDR3 length equals 16 residues. V shed 2 bases and J shed 0 bases, with 11 bases lying between them. The CDR3 bases are TGTGCCAGTAGTATAATGGGCAGAAGCTCCTACAATGAGCAGTTCTTC. It codes for CASSIMGRSSYNEQFF.

The gene calls are TRBV19 and TRBJ2-6, with a tentative D call TRBD1 (5 bases). CDR3 size: 15 residues. Trimming took 4 bases from V and 1 from J, leaving 8 bases between them. Germline V gives CDR1 LNHDA, CDR2 SQIVND (reference sequence). CDR3 loop: CASSTTGSGANVLTF. Here the CDR3 DNA reads TGTGCCAGTAGTACCACAGGTTCTGGGGCCAACGTCCTGACTTTC.

CDR3 DNA sequence: TGTGCCAGCAGCCGACCGACCCTGGGCGACGGAAAACTGTTTTTT. The encoded protein is CASSRPTLGDGKLFF. This chain links TRBV7-9 with TRBJ1-4, with D unclear. V lost 5 bases to trimming and J lost 10 bases, with 20 bases between them. The CDR3 covers 15 residues. Germline CDR1 reads SEHNR; CDR2 reads FQNEAQ (reference sequence).

The J gene is TRBJ2-5, the V gene TRBV7-2, with TRBD2 matching 13 bases. Trimming at V came to 4 bases and at J to 4 bases, leaving 9 bases not matched to a gene. The CDR3 spans 17 residues. Germline V gene sequence: CDR1 SGHTA, CDR2 FQGNSA. CDR3: CASSSQGLAGMGETQYF. The CDR3, as DNA: TGTGCCAGCAGCTCTCAGGGACTAGCGGGAATGGGAGAGACCCAGTACTTC.

The chain is built from TRBV5-4 and TRBJ2-3, with 10 bases fitting TRBD2. The V segment lost 3 bases and the J segment 0 bases; nucleotides outside the gene matches: 10. The CDR3 totals 18 residues. The germline V gene has CDR1 SGHNT and CDR2 YYREEE (reference sequence). The CDR3 is CASSSQRGGTSSTDTQYF. The CDR3 nucleotides are TGTGCCAGCAGCTCCCAGCGGGGGGGAACTTCTAGCACAGATACGCAGTATTTT.

V usage is TRBV4-2 and J usage is TRBJ2-3; TRBD2 matches 12 bases. The CDR3 is 17 amino acids. Trimming at V came to 1 base and at J to 3 bases, leaving 5 bases not matched to a gene. Looked up from germline, CDR1 is LGHNA and CDR2 is YNFKEQ. The CDR3 sequence is CASSQGTGTSGTDTQYF. In nucleotides, the CDR3 is TGTGCCAGCAGCCAAGGCACCGGGACTAGCGGGACAGATACGCAGTATTTT.